Reported below is one TCR beta chain. The antigen this receptor binds is unknown. No base qualities exist here, and no much larger clone lies one base off it. One collaborating source in Seattle enrolled patients while the patients were actively infected and followed the patients over time throughout the course of disease. Each collaborating institution followed its own protocols to collect whole blood in K2EDTA tubes. For TCRbeta analysis, collaborators shipped samples as frozen whole blood, isolated PBMCs, or DNA extracted from either of those sample types. TCRbeta CDR3 regions were amplified from genomic DNA using the immunoSEQ Assay, a bias-controlled multiplex PCR. In the original analysis: The number of nucleated cells in each sample was estimated by amplification of reference gene primers within the assay. Sequence reads were collapsed and filtered to measure the absolute abundance of every unique TCRbeta CDR3 rearrangement. Productive Simpson clonality was computed per sample as the square root of Simpson's diversity index over productive rearrangements. Drawn from immuneACCESS, this table holds only the in-frame rearrangements with V and J called that TCRdb kept. Clones are partly lost; checked studies trace under half to an unresolved V gene and leave the rest unexplained. V, J and clone size were drawn from that table, and D and trimming were deduced from the DNA. For this sample the table gives tens of thousands of clones, of which 90% were detected only once. The ten largest clones take up around 0.52% of the sample.

This sample was taken from a study of blood T cell repertoires in COVID-19 (dated by TCRdb to about 2020). For context, the study as a whole: Samples from collaborators originated in the United States, Italy and Spain and spanned both the acute and convalescent phases of COVID-19. The repertoires were released in a freely available public database intended as a resource for research on the immune response to SARS-CoV-2. Nearly every sample came with metadata listing a de-identified subject ID, COVID-19 status, age in years and sex. Where available, HLA class I and class II types were taken from metadata supplied by the sample provider and were not determined by assay-based typing. The dataset comprised deeply sampled blood TCRbeta repertoires from subjects exposed to, actively infected with, or recovered from COVID-19. The material from the prospective study consisted of cDNA or gDNA derived from T cells, B-cell-depleted T cells, or PBMCs. Samples came from the ongoing ImmuneRACE study (first 160 participants) plus 1,254 subjects from 6 global collaborators.

Broad study findings and their caveats: Clinical and demographic metadata were provided uncurated, with the amount varying by source and participant.

Taken from cysteine to phenylalanine, the CDR3 has 15 residues. Only CDR3 DNA remains: 45 bases, in frame from the first base. CDR1 and CDR2 are drawn from the germline V gene: SGHRS, YFSETQ. The V end loses 0 bases and the J end loses 5 bases, and a stretch of 14 bases separates them. The chain was built from TRBV5-1 and TRBJ2-5; perhaps TRBD1 is the D gene, with 5 bases matching. Source material: peripheral blood. This receptor was identified in a middle-aged man with COVID-19, enrolled during active disease. The CDR3 reads as follows: CASSLEQVGWETQYF. The nucleotides read TGCGCCAGCAGCTTGGAACAGGTCGGGTGGGAGACCCAGTACTTC.